This TCR beta chain was identified during a study of monozygotic twins with inflammatory bowel disease. The total RNA came straight from whole blood, and T cells were not sorted beforehand. General study findings and limits: Researchers reported no repertoire similarity difference between concordant and discordant twins, possibly from limited power. The inverse Simpson measure of TCRbeta diversity was lower in IBD patients than in healthy co-twins.

Germline-derived CDR1 and CDR2 are SQVTM and ANQGSEA. The CDR3 totals 12 residues. Note on this clonotype: Its antigen is unidentified.

TCRdb re-called the 5' RACE reads and gives one entry per CDR3 protein, without DNA. The listing contains 300,000 to 350,000 distinct CDR3 sequences. This chain connects TRBV29-1 to TRBJ2-3; TCRdb's D gene call, TRBD1, goes unchecked for lack of DNA. The sequence was collected from a human donor with ulcerative colitis or Crohn's disease, or a healthy co-twin of an affected twin (not recorded which). Sequences were obtained from blood. CDR3 in amino acids: CSGGQGEDTQYF.